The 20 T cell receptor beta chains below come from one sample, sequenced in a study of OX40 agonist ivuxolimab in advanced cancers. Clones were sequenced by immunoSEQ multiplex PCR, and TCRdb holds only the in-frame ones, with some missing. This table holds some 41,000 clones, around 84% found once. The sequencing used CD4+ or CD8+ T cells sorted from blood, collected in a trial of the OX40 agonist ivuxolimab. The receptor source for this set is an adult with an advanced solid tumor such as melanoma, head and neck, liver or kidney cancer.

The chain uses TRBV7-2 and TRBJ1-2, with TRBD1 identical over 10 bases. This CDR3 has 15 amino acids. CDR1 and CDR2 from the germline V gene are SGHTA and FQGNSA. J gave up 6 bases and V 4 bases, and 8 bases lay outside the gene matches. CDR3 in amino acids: CASSSHTGTGDGYTF. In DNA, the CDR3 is TGTGCCAGCAGCTCCCACACCGGGACAGGGGATGGCTACACCTTC.

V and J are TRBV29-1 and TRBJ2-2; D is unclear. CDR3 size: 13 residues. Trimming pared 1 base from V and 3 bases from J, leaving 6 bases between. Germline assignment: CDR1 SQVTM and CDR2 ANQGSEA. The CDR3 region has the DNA TGCAGCGTTGAAGCCCGGGACACCGGGGAGCTGTTTTTT. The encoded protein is CSVEARDTGELFF.

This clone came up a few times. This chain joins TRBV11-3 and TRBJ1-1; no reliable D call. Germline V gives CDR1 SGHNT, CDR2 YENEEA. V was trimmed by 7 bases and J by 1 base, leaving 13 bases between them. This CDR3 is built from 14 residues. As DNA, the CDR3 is TGTGCCAGCACCCTTGAATGGGGGAACACTGAAGCTTTCTTT. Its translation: CASTLEWGNTEAFF.

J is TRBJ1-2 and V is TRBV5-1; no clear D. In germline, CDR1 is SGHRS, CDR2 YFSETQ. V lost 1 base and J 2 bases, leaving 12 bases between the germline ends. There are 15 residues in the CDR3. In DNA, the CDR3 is TGCGCCAGCAGCTTGACGGTCACAGCAAACTATGGCTACACCTTC. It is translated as CASSLTVTANYGYTF.

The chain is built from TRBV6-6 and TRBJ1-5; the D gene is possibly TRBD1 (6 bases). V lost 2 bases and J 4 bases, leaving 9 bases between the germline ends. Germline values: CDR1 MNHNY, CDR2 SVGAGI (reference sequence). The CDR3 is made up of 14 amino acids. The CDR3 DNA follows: TGTGCCAGCAGTTACGGACAGCTAAATCAGCCCCAGCATTTT. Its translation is CASSYGQLNQPQHF.

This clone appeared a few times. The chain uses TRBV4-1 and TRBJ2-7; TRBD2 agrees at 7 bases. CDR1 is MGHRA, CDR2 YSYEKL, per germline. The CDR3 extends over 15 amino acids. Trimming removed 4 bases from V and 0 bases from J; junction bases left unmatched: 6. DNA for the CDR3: TGCGCCAGCAGCCCAAGCGGGGTGAACTCCTACGAGCAGTACTTC. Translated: CASSPSGVNSYEQYF.

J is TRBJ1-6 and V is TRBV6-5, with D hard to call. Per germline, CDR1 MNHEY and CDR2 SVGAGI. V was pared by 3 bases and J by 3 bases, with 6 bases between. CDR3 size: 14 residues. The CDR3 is CASSYSDYNSPLHF. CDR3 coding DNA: TGTGCCAGCAGTTATTCGGACTATAATTCACCCCTCCACTTT.

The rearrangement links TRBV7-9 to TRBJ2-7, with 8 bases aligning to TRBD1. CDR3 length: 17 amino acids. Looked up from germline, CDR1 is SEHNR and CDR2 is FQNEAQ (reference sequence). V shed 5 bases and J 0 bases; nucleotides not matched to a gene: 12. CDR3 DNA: TGTGCCAGCAGCGCCCTCCCCCGGGACAGGAGCTCCTACGAGCAGTACTTC. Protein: CASSALPRDRSSYEQYF.

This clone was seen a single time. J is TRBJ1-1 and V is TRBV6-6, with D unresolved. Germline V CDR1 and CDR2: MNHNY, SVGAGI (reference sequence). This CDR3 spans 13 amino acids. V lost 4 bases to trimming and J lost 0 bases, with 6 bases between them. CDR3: CASSSAVNTEAFF. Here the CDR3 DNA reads TGTGCCAGCAGTTCCGCCGTGAACACTGAAGCTTTCTTT.

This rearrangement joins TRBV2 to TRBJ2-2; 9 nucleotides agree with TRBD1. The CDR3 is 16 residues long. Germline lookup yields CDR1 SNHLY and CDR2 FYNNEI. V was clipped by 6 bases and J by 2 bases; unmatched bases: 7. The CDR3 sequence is CASRTEGQGNTGELFF. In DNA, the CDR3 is TGTGCCAGCAGGACTGAGGGACAGGGAAACACCGGGGAGCTGTTTTTT. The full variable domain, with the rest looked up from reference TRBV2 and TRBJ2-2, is EPEVTQTPSHQVTQMGQEVILRCVPISNHLYFYWYRQILGQKVEFLVSFYNNEISEKSEIFDDQFSVERPDGSNFTLKIRSTKLEDSAMYFCASRTEGQGNTGELFFGEGSRLTVL.

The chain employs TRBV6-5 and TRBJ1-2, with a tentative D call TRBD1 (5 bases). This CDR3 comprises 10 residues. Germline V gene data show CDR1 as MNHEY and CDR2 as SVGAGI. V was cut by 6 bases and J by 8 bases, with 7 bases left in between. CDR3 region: CASRGEGYTF. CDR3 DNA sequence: TGTGCCAGCAGGGGGGAAGGCTACACCTTC.

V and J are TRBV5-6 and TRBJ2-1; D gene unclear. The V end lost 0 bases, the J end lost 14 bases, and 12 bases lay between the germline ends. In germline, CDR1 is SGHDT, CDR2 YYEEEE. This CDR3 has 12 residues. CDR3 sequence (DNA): TGTGCCAGCAGCTTGGGGCTCACGGGCGAGTTCTTC. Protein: CASSLGLTGEFF.

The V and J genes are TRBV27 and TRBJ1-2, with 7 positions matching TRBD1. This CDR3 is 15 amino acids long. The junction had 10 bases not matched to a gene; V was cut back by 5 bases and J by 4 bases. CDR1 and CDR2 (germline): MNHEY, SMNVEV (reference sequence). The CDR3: CASSPSGTAFYGYTF. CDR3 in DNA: TGTGCCAGCAGTCCTTCCGGGACAGCTTTCTATGGCTACACCTTC.

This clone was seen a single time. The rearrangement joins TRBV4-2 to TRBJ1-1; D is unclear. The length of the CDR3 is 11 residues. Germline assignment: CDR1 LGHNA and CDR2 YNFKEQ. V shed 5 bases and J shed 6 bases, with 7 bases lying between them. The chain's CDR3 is CASSFGAEAFF. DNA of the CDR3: TGTGCCAGCAGCTTCGGAGCTGAAGCTTTCTTT.

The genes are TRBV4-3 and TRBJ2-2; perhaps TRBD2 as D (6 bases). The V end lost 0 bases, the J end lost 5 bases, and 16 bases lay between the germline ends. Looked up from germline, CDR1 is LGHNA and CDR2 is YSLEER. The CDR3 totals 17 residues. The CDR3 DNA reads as TGCGCCAGCAGCCAAGATCATAGTACTAGCATAACCGGGGAGCTGTTTTTT. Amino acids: CASSQDHSTSITGELFF.

CDR3 coding DNA: TGTGCCATCAGTGAGGGGGGCTCATTTAGCTCCTACAATGAGCAGTTCTTC. As protein: CAISEGGSFSSYNEQFF. The chain is built from TRBV10-3 and TRBJ2-1; D might be TRBD1 (6 bases). The CDR3 spans 17 residues. V dropped 2 bases and J dropped 0 bases, with 14 bases sitting between them. The germline V gene encodes CDR1 ENHRY and CDR2 SYGVKD.

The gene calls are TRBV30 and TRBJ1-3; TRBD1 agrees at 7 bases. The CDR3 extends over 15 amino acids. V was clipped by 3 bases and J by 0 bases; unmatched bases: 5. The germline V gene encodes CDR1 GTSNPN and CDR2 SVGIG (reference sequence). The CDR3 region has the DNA TGTGCCTGGAGGTCCCGGGACAGCTCTGGAAACACCATATATTTT. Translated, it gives CAWRSRDSSGNTIYF.

The CDR3 sequence is CASSPRGQFRETQYF. The CDR3 coding sequence is TGTGCCAGCAGCCCCCGGGGGCAGTTTAGGGAGACCCAGTACTTC. The J gene is TRBJ2-5, the V gene TRBV2; D may correspond to TRBD1 or TRBD2 (6 bases each). V gave up 6 bases and J gave up 5 bases, with 19 bases separating them. This CDR3 has 15 amino acids. The germline V gene has CDR1 SNHLY and CDR2 FYNNEI.

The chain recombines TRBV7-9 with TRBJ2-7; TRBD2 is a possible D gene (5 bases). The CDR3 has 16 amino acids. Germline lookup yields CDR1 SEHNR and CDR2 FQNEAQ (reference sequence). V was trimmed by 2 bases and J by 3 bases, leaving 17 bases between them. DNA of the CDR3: TGTGCCAGCAGCTTAAGGGAGATATCCCCCTTCTACGAGCAGTACTTC. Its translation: CASSLREISPFYEQYF. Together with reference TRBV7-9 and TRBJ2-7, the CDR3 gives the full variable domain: DTGVSQNPRHKITKRGQNVTFRCDPISEHNRLYWYRQTLGQGPEFLTYFQNEAQLEKSRLLSDRFSAERPKGSFSTLEIQRTEQGDSAMYLCASSLREISPFYEQYFGPGTRLTVT.

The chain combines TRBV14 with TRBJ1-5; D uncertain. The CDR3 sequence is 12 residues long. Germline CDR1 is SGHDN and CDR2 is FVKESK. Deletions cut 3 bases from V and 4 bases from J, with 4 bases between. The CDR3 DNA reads TGTGCCAGCAGCCACGAAAATCAGCCCCAGCATTTT. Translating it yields CASSHENQPQHF.